This T cell receptor (beta chain) was captured in a study of T-cell reconstitution after alpha-beta-depleted transplantation in children. Study-level points and caveats: Where alpha-beta T cells came from about two months after transplant was reportedly several hundred expanded graft clones.

Unique molecular identifiers were incorporated during preparation of the TCRbeta library. MiXCR was run by TCRdb on the PCR reads, yielding one entry per CDR3 protein. The sample contains roughly 100,000 distinct CDR3 sequences, approximately 6% of which appear only once. A single count supports this clonotype. Antigen specificity is unknown. CDR1 and CDR2 (germline): LGHNA, YNFKEQ. V dropped 3 bases and J dropped 0; count of bases not matched to a gene: 2. This CDR3 comprises 15 residues. The sample consisted of PBMCs, mostly from graft donor cells, taken 60 days after TCRalphabeta/CD19-depleted stem cell transplant. The chain joins TRBV4-2 to TRBJ2-7, with 10 nucleotides matching TRBD1. The clonotype comes from a female patient aged 2-9 years who had a stem cell transplant for Fanconi anemia, so the T cells may come from the graft donor. CDR3 loop: CASSHRDRGSYEQYF. In nucleotides, the CDR3 is TGTGCCAGCAGCCACCGGGACAGGGGCTCCTACGAGCAGTACTTC.